The 12 T cell receptor beta chains presented below share a single source sample, sequenced in a study of shared clonotypes between healthy human individuals. TCRdb keeps only in-frame clones here, not all; method: immunoSEQ multiplex PCR. This table has about 380,000 clones, just over 95% appearing once. The specimen sequenced was memory CD8+ T cells sorted from blood. The subset denotes: CD45RO+ cells pooled with CCR7-negative TemRA cells. The receptors derive from a man aged 25 to 45 in good health.

The genes are TRBV10-3 and TRBJ2-1, with 8 nucleotides matching TRBD2. The V gene end was trimmed by 0 bases and the J gene end by 4 bases; junction bases not matched to a gene: 5. CDR3 length: 16 residues. Germline CDR1 ENHRY, CDR2 SYGVKD. The CDR3 region has the DNA TGTGCCATCAGTGAGTCAAGGAGACTAGCGTACAATGAGCAGTTCTTC. Its translation: CAISESRRLAYNEQFF.

V and J are TRBV28 and TRBJ2-5; a weak D match, TRBD2 (6 bases). Germline lookup yields CDR1 MDHEN and CDR2 SYDVKM. V was cut by 2 bases and J by 5 bases, with 18 bases left in between. The CDR3 has 16 residues. The CDR3 loop reads CASSLTVAAILETQYF. The CDR3 DNA sequence: TGTGCCAGCAGTTTAACGGTAGCGGCCATTCTGGAGACCCAGTACTTC.

The V gene is TRBV28, the J gene TRBJ2-7; TRBD1 matches 9 bases. CDR3 length: 13 amino acids. Germline CDR1 MDHEN, CDR2 SYDVKM. Germline trimming cut 3 bases from V and 6 bases from J; bases unmatched to any gene: 3. CDR3 sequence reads: CASSFSGQGEQYF. The CDR3 DNA follows: TGTGCCAGCAGTTTTTCGGGACAGGGCGAGCAGTACTTC. The whole variable domain, remainder taken from reference TRBV28 and TRBJ2-7, is DVKVTQSSRYLVKRTGEKVFLECVQDMDHENMFWYRQDPGLGLRLIYFSYDVKMKEKGDIPEGYSVSREKKERFSLILESASTNQTSMYLCASSFSGQGEQYFGPGTRLTVT.

The gene calls are TRBV29-1 and TRBJ1-2; 7 bases are shared with TRBD1. J was trimmed by 8 bases and V by 6 bases; bases with no gene match: 12. Germline-derived CDR1 and CDR2 are SQVTM and ANQGSEA. The CDR3 loop spans 13 amino acids. In DNA form, the CDR3 reads TGCAGCGTGGGTGCCACAGGGGCTGGAGGCTACACCTTC. Amino acid sequence: CSVGATGAGGYTF.

This clone was recorded once. The chain uses TRBV10-3 and TRBJ2-1; TRBD2 agrees at 12 bases. CDR1 ENHRY and CDR2 SYGVKD come from the germline V gene. Unmatched junction bases numbered 0, after V lost 4 bases and J lost 8 bases. This CDR3 has 13 residues. The CDR3 DNA follows: TGTGCCATCAGTGGACTAGCGGGAGATGAGCAGTTCTTC. It codes for CAISGLAGDEQFF.

This sequence joins TRBV10-1 and TRBJ2-7; 7 bases map to TRBD2. The CDR3 spans 13 residues. Germline V gene sequence: CDR1 WNHNN, CDR2 SYGVQD (reference sequence). V lost 0 bases and J lost 6; bases outside the gene matches: 2. Written as DNA, the CDR3 is TGCGCCAGCAGTGAGTCGTCGGGGGGCGAGCAGTACTTC. Protein sequence: CASSESSGGEQYF.

This clone has just one count. This chain joins TRBV5-1 and TRBJ2-2; D is unresolved. V was shortened by 0 bases and J by 6 bases, with 6 bases between the two germline ends. This CDR3 comprises 13 residues. The germline V gene has CDR1 SGHRS and CDR2 YFSETQ. The CDR3: CASSLDRSGELFF. DNA for the CDR3: TGCGCCAGCAGCTTGGATCGGTCCGGGGAGCTGTTTTTT.

The V gene is TRBV5-1, the J gene TRBJ2-7; 9 bases align to TRBD1. Unmatched junction bases numbered 4, after V lost 4 bases and J lost 2 bases. Germline CDR1 is SGHRS and CDR2 is YFSETQ. This CDR3 comprises 14 residues. The CDR3 DNA is TGCGCCAGCAGCGCGGACAGGGGAACCTACGAGCAGTACTTC. It yields the protein CASSADRGTYEQYF.

V gene TRBV6-1 combines with J gene TRBJ2-7; 9 nucleotides agree with TRBD2. Germline V gene sequence: CDR1 MNHNS, CDR2 SASEGT. After removal of 2 bases from V and 2 bases from J, the junction contained 7 bases not matched to a gene. The CDR3 contains 16 residues. The DNA for the CDR3 is TGTGCCAGCAGTGAACAAACTAGCGGGTTCACCTACGAGCAGTACTTC. Its translation: CASSEQTSGFTYEQYF.

The chain recombines TRBV29-1 with TRBJ2-7, with 10 bases aligning to TRBD2. The CDR3 totals 16 residues. The V segment lost 4 bases and the J segment 5 bases; nucleotides outside the gene matches: 14. CDR1 is SQVTM and CDR2 is ANQGSEA in the germline V gene. CDR3 nucleotides: TGCAGCGTTGCAAGCGGGAGGGCCTACCCGGACCACGAGCAGTACTTC. Its translation: CSVASGRAYPDHEQYF.

The chain recombines TRBV7-2 with TRBJ2-7, with 9 bases that match TRBD2. Germline V gene data show CDR1 as SGHTA and CDR2 as FQGNSA. V gave up 2 bases and J gave up 2 bases; unmatched junction bases: 7. The CDR3 is 16 residues long. Written as DNA, the CDR3 is TGTGCCAGCAGCTTAAGAGGGGGACTAGCACCCTACGAGCAGTACTTC. It is translated as CASSLRGGLAPYEQYF. The full variable domain, its missing parts supplied by reference TRBV7-2 and TRBJ2-7, is GAGVSQSPSNKVTEKGKDVELRCDPISGHTALYWYRQSLGQGLEFLIYFQGNSAPDKSGLPSDRFSAERTGGSVSTLTIQRTQQEDSAVYLCASSLRGGLAPYEQYFGPGTRLTVT.

The chain employs TRBV18 and TRBJ1-6; no clear D gene. Germline-derived CDR1 and CDR2 are KGHSH and LQKENI. Trimming cost V 3 bases and J 12 bases, with 12 bases left between them. The CDR3 runs to 13 residues. The DNA for the CDR3 is TGTGCCAGCTCACCCCCCGGACGGGGACCCCTCCACTTT. Amino acids: CASSPPGRGPLHF.